This is a list of T cell receptor beta chains from one sample in a study of human T cells and chemical hapten exposure. TCRdb itself ran the RACE reads through MiXCR, one entry per CDR3 protein. Of approximately 100,000 distinct CDR3 sequences listed, about 11% are singletons. Sequencing was performed on whole blood, taken in connection with sensitization to the hapten diphenylcyclopropenone (DPC). The receptors derive from a middle-aged woman with alopecia areata. Some clones in this sample may be carry-over from other donors' samples. Each CDR3 is given with its conserved first and last residue. Each record gives: V gene, clone size, J gene, D gene, CDR3 DNA, CDR3 protein. A D gene is named only where the DNA matches it firmly. Rows give clone size only sometimes, using once, few, many, or a class for an expanded clone.

v_gene: TRBV7-2
abundance: NA
j_gene: TRBJ2-2
d_gene: TRBD2
CDR3nt: TGTGCCAGCAGCCTAGGACTAGCTTTTAGTGGCGGGGAGCTGTTTTTT
CDR3aa: CASSLGLAFSGGELFF

v_gene: TRBV29-1
abundance: NA
j_gene: TRBJ2-1
d_gene: TRBD2
CDR3nt: TGCAGCGTCGAGGGACTAGGCAAAGACAATGAGCAGTTCTTC
CDR3aa: CSVEGLGKDNEQFF

v_gene: TRBV5-6
abundance: few
j_gene: TRBJ1-1
d_gene: NA
CDR3nt: TGTGCCAGCAGCTTGGAGGGCCGGGTGACTTTCTTT
CDR3aa: CASSLEGRVTFF

v_gene: TRBV27
abundance: many
j_gene: TRBJ2-2
d_gene: NA
CDR3nt: TGTGCCAGCAGTTTGGGACCGACCGGGGAGCTGTTTTTT
CDR3aa: CASSLGPTGELFF

v_gene: TRBV12-3/TRBV12-4
abundance: many
j_gene: TRBJ1-1
d_gene: TRBD1
CDR3nt: TGTGCCAGCAGGACGACAGGGGCCAACACTGAAGCTTTCTTT
CDR3aa: CASRTTGANTEAFF

v_gene: TRBV27
abundance: NA
j_gene: TRBJ2-3
d_gene: TRBD2
CDR3nt: TGTGCCAGCAGTTTCCTGTTAGCGGGAGGGTTTCGGGATACGCAGTATTTT
CDR3aa: CASSFLLAGGFRDTQYF

v_gene: TRBV7-2
abundance: few
j_gene: TRBJ2-5
d_gene: NA
CDR3nt: TGTGCCAGCAGCCCGTTTATGGGGGAGACCCAGTACTTC
CDR3aa: CASSPFMGETQYF

v_gene: TRBV21-1
abundance: many
j_gene: TRBJ1-1
d_gene: NA
CDR3nt: TGTGCCAGCAGCAAAGACAGGATGAACACTGAAGCTTTCTTT
CDR3aa: CASSKDRMNTEAFF

v_gene: TRBV7-8
abundance: NA
j_gene: TRBJ1-1
d_gene: NA
CDR3nt: TGTGCCAGCAGCTTGGACAGAGAAGCTTTCTTT
CDR3aa: CASSLDREAFF

v_gene: TRBV9
abundance: many
j_gene: TRBJ1-3
d_gene: NA
CDR3nt: TGTGCCAGCAGCGTGGGCGGCATGGCTGGAAACACCATATATTTT
CDR3aa: CASSVGGMAGNTIYF

v_gene: TRBV12-3/TRBV12-4
abundance: NA
j_gene: TRBJ1-4
d_gene: NA
CDR3nt: TGTGCCAGCAGTTTAGAGATGGGGGAAAAACTGTTTTTT
CDR3aa: CASSLEMGEKLFF

v_gene: TRBV6-2/TRBV6-3
abundance: many
j_gene: TRBJ2-1
d_gene: TRBD2
CDR3nt: TGTGCCAGCATCCCTGCGGGGGTGGGGAATGAGCAGTTCTTC
CDR3aa: CASIPAGVGNEQFF

v_gene: TRBV13
abundance: medium-sized
j_gene: TRBJ1-2
d_gene: NA
CDR3nt: TGTGCCAGCATCCTTGAGGGTGGCTATGGCTACACCTTC
CDR3aa: CASILEGGYGYTF

v_gene: TRBV12-3/TRBV12-4
abundance: few
j_gene: TRBJ2-2
d_gene: TRBD2
CDR3nt: TGTGCCAGCACCTTATCGCTAGCGGGGGGAACCGGGGAGCTGTTTTTT
CDR3aa: CASTLSLAGGTGELFF

v_gene: TRBV12-3/TRBV12-4
abundance: few
j_gene: TRBJ2-3
d_gene: TRBD2
CDR3nt: TGTGCCAGCAGACGCTCGGGACTAGCCGCAGATACGCAGTATTTT
CDR3aa: CASRRSGLAADTQYF

v_gene: TRBV10-1
abundance: few
j_gene: TRBJ2-5
d_gene: TRBD1
CDR3nt: TGCGCCAGCAGCCGGGACAGGGGGCCGGAAGAGACCCAGTACTTC
CDR3aa: CASSRDRGPEETQYF

v_gene: TRBV12-3/TRBV12-4
abundance: few
j_gene: TRBJ1-2
d_gene: NA
CDR3nt: TGTGCCAGCAGCCTTGTAATAAAGGTTGGTGGCTACACCTTC
CDR3aa: CASSLVIKVGGYTF

v_gene: TRBV15
abundance: NA
j_gene: TRBJ2-3
d_gene: TRBD1
CDR3nt: TGTGCCACCAGCCTGACGGGACAGACCACAGATACGCAGTATTTT
CDR3aa: CATSLTGQTTDTQYF

v_gene: TRBV12-5
abundance: NA
j_gene: TRBJ1-1
d_gene: TRBD1
CDR3nt: TGTGCTAGTGGTTCCACCGACAGGGAGGGGGACACTGAAGCTTTCTTT
CDR3aa: CASGSTDREGDTEAFF

v_gene: TRBV3-1
abundance: few
j_gene: TRBJ2-5
d_gene: NA
CDR3nt: TGTGCCAGCAGCCAAGATATGAGGCCCCAGTACTTC
CDR3aa: CASSQDMRPQYF

v_gene: TRBV2
abundance: NA
j_gene: TRBJ2-2
d_gene: NA
CDR3nt: TGTGCCAGCAGTGCAGGGCTAGCAGCGGTCACCGGGGAGCTGTTTTTT
CDR3aa: CASSAGLAAVTGELFF

v_gene: TRBV19
abundance: NA
j_gene: TRBJ2-2
d_gene: TRBD2
CDR3nt: TGTGCCAGTAGATCCGGACTAGCGGGAGGCACCGGGGAGCTGTTTTTT
CDR3aa: CASRSGLAGGTGELFF

v_gene: TRBV7-6
abundance: NA
j_gene: TRBJ2-7
d_gene: NA
CDR3nt: TGTGCCAGCAGCTTGAGCCAGGGCGGGGACGAGCAGTACTTC
CDR3aa: CASSLSQGGDEQYF

v_gene: TRBV6-2/TRBV6-3
abundance: many
j_gene: TRBJ2-1
d_gene: NA
CDR3nt: TGTGCCAGCAGTAACTCGCAGTTCTTC
CDR3aa: CASSNSQFF

v_gene: TRBV7-2
abundance: few
j_gene: TRBJ2-5
d_gene: NA
CDR3nt: TGTGCCAGCAGCTTAATGAGGGAAGAGACCCAGTACTTC
CDR3aa: CASSLMREETQYF

v_gene: TRBV28
abundance: few
j_gene: TRBJ2-1
d_gene: TRBD2
CDR3nt: TGTGCCAGCACCCTAGCGGGAGAAATCAATGAGCAGTTCTTC
CDR3aa: CASTLAGEINEQFF

v_gene: TRBV27
abundance: many
j_gene: TRBJ1-1
d_gene: NA
CDR3nt: TGTGCCAGCAGTTTGAGGGTCAGGAACACTGAAGCTTTCTTT
CDR3aa: CASSLRVRNTEAFF

v_gene: TRBV7-8
abundance: few
j_gene: TRBJ2-7
d_gene: NA
CDR3nt: TGTGCCAGCAGCTTAAGGGACGGGGTCGGCTACGAGCAGTACTTC
CDR3aa: CASSLRDGVGYEQYF

v_gene: TRBV12-3/TRBV12-4
abundance: NA
j_gene: TRBJ1-2
d_gene: NA
CDR3nt: TGTGCCAGCAGCGCAGGGGTTGGATATGGCTACACCTTC
CDR3aa: CASSAGVGYGYTF

v_gene: TRBV4-2
abundance: many
j_gene: TRBJ2-1
d_gene: NA
CDR3nt: TGTGCCAGCAGCCAAGATCAGGCTAGAGGTGGGGAGCAGTTCTTC
CDR3aa: CASSQDQARGGEQFF

v_gene: TRBV7-7
abundance: many
j_gene: TRBJ2-5
d_gene: NA
CDR3nt: TGTGCTAGCAGCTTGGGGCTAGGCGCAGAGACCCAGTACTTC
CDR3aa: CASSLGLGAETQYF

v_gene: TRBV5-5
abundance: many
j_gene: TRBJ2-7
d_gene: TRBD2
CDR3nt: TGTGCCAGCAGCTTAACTAGCGGGGGAACCTACGAGCAGTACTTC
CDR3aa: CASSLTSGGTYEQYF

v_gene: TRBV13
abundance: many
j_gene: TRBJ2-7
d_gene: NA
CDR3nt: TGTGCCAGCAGGCGTCTTAAGGGACGCTACGAGCAGTACTTC
CDR3aa: CASRRLKGRYEQYF

v_gene: TRBV10-3
abundance: NA
j_gene: TRBJ2-5
d_gene: NA
CDR3nt: TGTGCCATCAGCGGGACGGAAGAAGAGACCCAGTACTTC
CDR3aa: CAISGTEEETQYF

v_gene: TRBV5-5
abundance: many
j_gene: TRBJ1-5
d_gene: NA
CDR3nt: TGTGCCAGCAGTCCTACAGATAGCAATCAGCCCCAGCATTTT
CDR3aa: CASSPTDSNQPQHF

v_gene: TRBV5-6
abundance: many
j_gene: TRBJ2-5
d_gene: NA
CDR3nt: TGTGCCAGCAGCTTGGTTGGGGCGGGGTACCAAGAGACCCAGTACTTC
CDR3aa: CASSLVGAGYQETQYF

v_gene: TRBV4-3
abundance: few
j_gene: TRBJ1-1
d_gene: NA
CDR3nt: TGCGCCAGCAGCCAAACGACAGGGAACACTGAAGCTTTCTTT
CDR3aa: CASSQTTGNTEAFF

v_gene: TRBV7-2
abundance: few
j_gene: TRBJ1-6
d_gene: TRBD1
CDR3nt: TGTGCCAGCAGCTTAGGGGACAGAGATTCACCCCTCCACTTT
CDR3aa: CASSLGDRDSPLHF

v_gene: TRBV4-3
abundance: many
j_gene: TRBJ1-1
d_gene: TRBD1
CDR3nt: TGCGCCAGCAGCCAAGAACTGACAGGGGGGACCACTGAAGCTTTCTTT
CDR3aa: CASSQELTGGTTEAFF

v_gene: TRBV13
abundance: NA
j_gene: TRBJ1-1
d_gene: TRBD1
CDR3nt: TGTGCCAGCAGCTTAGAGCGGGACAGGGGAGCTTTCTTT
CDR3aa: CASSLERDRGAFF

v_gene: TRBV19
abundance: NA
j_gene: TRBJ2-4
d_gene: TRBD2
CDR3nt: TGTGCCAGTAGTATAACAGCGGGAGGGCCTAACATTCAGTACTTC
CDR3aa: CASSITAGGPNIQYF

v_gene: TRBV28
abundance: many
j_gene: TRBJ2-1
d_gene: NA
CDR3nt: TGTGCCAGCAGTTTATGGTGGAGGGAGACGGGGACCAATGAGCAGTTCTTC
CDR3aa: CASSLWWRETGTNEQFF

v_gene: TRBV29-1
abundance: many
j_gene: TRBJ1-5
d_gene: NA
CDR3nt: TGCAGCGCCGAAACAGGTAGCAATCAGCCCCAGCATTTT
CDR3aa: CSAETGSNQPQHF

v_gene: TRBV20-1
abundance: NA
j_gene: TRBJ1-5
d_gene: NA
CDR3nt: TGCAGTGCTGGAAGACGAAATAGCAATCAGCCCCAGCATTTT
CDR3aa: CSAGRRNSNQPQHF

v_gene: TRBV4-2
abundance: NA
j_gene: TRBJ2-3
d_gene: NA
CDR3nt: TGTGCCAGCAGCCCTGGGCAGGGTTCTACAGATACGCAGTATTTT
CDR3aa: CASSPGQGSTDTQYF

v_gene: TRBV28
abundance: many
j_gene: TRBJ2-1
d_gene: NA
CDR3nt: TGTGCCAGCAGTTCCCCCCGAGGGGAGCAGTTCTTC
CDR3aa: CASSSPRGEQFF

v_gene: TRBV29-1
abundance: many
j_gene: TRBJ2-2
d_gene: TRBD1
CDR3nt: TGCAGCGTTGTAGACAGGGTCACCGGGGAGCTGTTTTTT
CDR3aa: CSVVDRVTGELFF

v_gene: TRBV4-2
abundance: many
j_gene: TRBJ1-1
d_gene: TRBD1
CDR3nt: TGTGCCAGCAGCCAAGGGACAGGGTCGAACACTGAAGCTTTCTTT
CDR3aa: CASSQGTGSNTEAFF

v_gene: TRBV12-5
abundance: many
j_gene: TRBJ2-3
d_gene: NA
CDR3nt: TGTGCTAGTGGTTTGGAGACAAGTACGCAGTATTTT
CDR3aa: CASGLETSTQYF

v_gene: TRBV11-2
abundance: few
j_gene: TRBJ2-1
d_gene: TRBD2
CDR3nt: TGTGCCAGCAGCCCCCCCCGCCTAGCGGGAGTAAATGAGCAGTTCTTC
CDR3aa: CASSPPRLAGVNEQFF

v_gene: TRBV11-2
abundance: few
j_gene: TRBJ1-6
d_gene: NA
CDR3nt: TGTGCCAGCACCCGGTCTTCCGTCTCACCCCTCCACTTT
CDR3aa: CASTRSSVSPLHF

v_gene: TRBV20-1
abundance: few
j_gene: TRBJ2-7
d_gene: TRBD2
CDR3nt: TGCAGTGCTAGTTTACTAGCGAGGAACGAGCAGTACTTC
CDR3aa: CSASLLARNEQYF

v_gene: TRBV2
abundance: NA
j_gene: TRBJ2-3
d_gene: NA
CDR3nt: TGTGCCAGCAGTGGGGGCCTAGCTTCAGATACGCAGTATTTT
CDR3aa: CASSGGLASDTQYF

v_gene: TRBV12-3/TRBV12-4
abundance: many
j_gene: TRBJ1-1
d_gene: NA
CDR3nt: TGTGCCAGCAGCCCCCGGGGCGGCGGTACTGAAGCTTTCTTT
CDR3aa: CASSPRGGGTEAFF

v_gene: TRBV18
abundance: many
j_gene: TRBJ1-1
d_gene: NA
CDR3nt: TGTGCCAGCTCACCCCAGTCTGGGAGTAGTCTCACTGAAGCTTTCTTT
CDR3aa: CASSPQSGSSLTEAFF

v_gene: TRBV6-5
abundance: NA
j_gene: TRBJ2-1
d_gene: NA
CDR3nt: TGTGCCAGCAGTTACGTGGGCGGCTACAATGAGCAGTTCTTC
CDR3aa: CASSYVGGYNEQFF

v_gene: TRBV5-5
abundance: NA
j_gene: TRBJ2-1
d_gene: TRBD1
CDR3nt: TGTGCCAGCAGCGGGACAGGGGAGACCGAGCAGTTCTTC
CDR3aa: CASSGTGETEQFF

v_gene: TRBV7-9
abundance: NA
j_gene: TRBJ2-1
d_gene: TRBD2
CDR3nt: TGTGCCAGCAGGCCCCTAGGAGCGGGGGGTTACAATGAGCAGTTCTTC
CDR3aa: CASRPLGAGGYNEQFF

v_gene: TRBV7-2
abundance: few
j_gene: TRBJ2-2
d_gene: NA
CDR3nt: TGTGCCAGCAGCTTAGGGGTAGGGATGGCCGGGGAGCTGTTTTTT
CDR3aa: CASSLGVGMAGELFF

v_gene: TRBV12-3/TRBV12-4
abundance: NA
j_gene: TRBJ1-5
d_gene: TRBD1
CDR3nt: TGTGCCAGCAGTGAGGACAGGCGTTCATGGCCCCAGCATTTT
CDR3aa: CASSEDRRSWPQHF